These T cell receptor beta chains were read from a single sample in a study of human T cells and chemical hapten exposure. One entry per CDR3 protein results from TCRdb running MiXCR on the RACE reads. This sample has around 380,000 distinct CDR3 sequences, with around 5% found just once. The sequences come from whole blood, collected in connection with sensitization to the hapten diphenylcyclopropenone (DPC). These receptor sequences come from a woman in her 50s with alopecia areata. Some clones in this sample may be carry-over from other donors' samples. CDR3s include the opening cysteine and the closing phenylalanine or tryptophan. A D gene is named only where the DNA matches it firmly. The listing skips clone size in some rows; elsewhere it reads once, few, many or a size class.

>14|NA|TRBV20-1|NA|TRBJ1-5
CSASAQGSNQPQHF
TGCAGTGCTAGTGCTCAGGGCAGCAATCAGCCCCAGCATTTT
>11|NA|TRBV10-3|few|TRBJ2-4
CAIGKSNIQYF
TGTGCCATCGGCAAGTCTAACATTCAGTACTTC
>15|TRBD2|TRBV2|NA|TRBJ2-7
CASSGTSGISGEQYF
TGTGCCAGCAGTGGGACTAGCGGGATCTCTGGGGAGCAGTACTTC
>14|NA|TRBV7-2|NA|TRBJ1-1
CASSFPPGQGEAFF
TGTGCCAGCAGCTTCCCCCCAGGGCAGGGAGAAGCTTTCTTT
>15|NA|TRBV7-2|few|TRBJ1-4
CASSLRGQTNEKLFF
TGTGCCAGCAGCCTAAGGGGACAAACTAATGAAAAACTGTTTTTT
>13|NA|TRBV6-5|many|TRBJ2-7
CATGAGVLYEQYF
TGTGCCACCGGGGCAGGGGTTCTCTACGAGCAGTACTTC
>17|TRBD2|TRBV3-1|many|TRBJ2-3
CASSPWTSGRGPDTQYF
TGTGCCAGCAGCCCTTGGACTAGCGGGAGGGGGCCAGATACGCAGTATTTT
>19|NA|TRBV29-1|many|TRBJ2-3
CSVEEGGQVSREGPDTQYF
TGCAGCGTTGAAGAAGGCGGACAGGTTTCACGGGAGGGCCCAGATACGCAGTATTTT
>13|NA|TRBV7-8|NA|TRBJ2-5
CASSLRTKETQYF
TGTGCCAGCAGCTTGCGGACGAAAGAGACCCAGTACTTC
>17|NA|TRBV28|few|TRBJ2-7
CASSPIPGLGSSYEQYF
TGTGCCAGCAGTCCGATCCCTGGGTTGGGCAGCTCCTACGAGCAGTACTTC
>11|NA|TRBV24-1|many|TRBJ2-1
CATSRGYEQFF
TGTGCCACCAGTAGGGGATATGAGCAGTTCTTC
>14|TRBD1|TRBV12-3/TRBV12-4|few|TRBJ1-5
CASSFGGDSQPQHF
TGTGCCAGCAGTTTCGGAGGGGACAGTCAGCCCCAGCATTTT
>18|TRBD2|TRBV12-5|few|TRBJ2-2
CASALGLAGDANTGELFF
TGTGCTAGTGCCTTAGGGCTAGCGGGGGACGCGAACACCGGGGAGCTGTTTTTT
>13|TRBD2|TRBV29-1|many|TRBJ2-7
CSVEASGSYEQYF
TGCAGCGTTGAGGCTAGCGGGAGCTACGAGCAGTACTTC
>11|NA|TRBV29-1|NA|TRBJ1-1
CSGGAGLEAFF
TGCAGCGGGGGGGCAGGACTTGAAGCTTTCTTT
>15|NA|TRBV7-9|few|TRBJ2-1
CASSLGGLPYNEQFF
TGTGCCAGCAGCTTAGGGGGACTCCCCTACAATGAGCAGTTCTTC
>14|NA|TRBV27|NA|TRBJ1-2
CASSLSPGRWGYTF
TGTGCCAGCAGTTTATCTCCGGGCAGGTGGGGCTACACCTTC
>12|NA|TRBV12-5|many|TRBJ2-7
CASGGPPYEQYF
TGTGCTAGTGGTGGTCCACCGTACGAGCAGTACTTC
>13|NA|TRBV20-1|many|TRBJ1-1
CSASDDGNTEAFF
TGCAGTGCTAGTGACGACGGGAACACTGAAGCTTTCTTT
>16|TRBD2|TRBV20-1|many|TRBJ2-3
CSASGGGGSRTDTQYF
TGCAGTGCCTCTGGGGGCGGGGGGTCTCGCACAGATACGCAGTATTTT
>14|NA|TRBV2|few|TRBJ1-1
CASSARDVYTEAFF
TGTGCCAGCAGTGCGAGGGATGTTTACACTGAAGCTTTCTTT
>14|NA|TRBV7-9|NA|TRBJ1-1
CASSPLGRGYEAFF
TGTGCCAGCAGCCCCCTGGGTAGGGGGTATGAAGCTTTCTTT
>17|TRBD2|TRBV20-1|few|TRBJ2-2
CSARGDTGGRGTGELFF
TGCAGTGCTAGAGGCGATACTGGAGGGAGGGGCACCGGGGAGCTGTTTTTT
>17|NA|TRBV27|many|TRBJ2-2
CASSPLMTGRSTGELFF
TGTGCCAGCAGTCCCTTAATGACAGGGAGGTCCACCGGGGAGCTGTTTTTT
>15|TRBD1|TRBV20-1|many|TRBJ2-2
CSARVDRVGTGELFF
TGCAGTGCTAGAGTAGACAGGGTGGGGACCGGGGAGCTGTTTTTT
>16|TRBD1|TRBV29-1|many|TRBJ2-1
CSVEDPGTGEHNEQFF
TGCAGCGTTGAAGACCCCGGGACAGGTGAGCACAATGAGCAGTTCTTC
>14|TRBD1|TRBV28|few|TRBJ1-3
CASSMTGGGNTIYF
TGTGCCAGCAGTATGACAGGGGGCGGAAACACCATATATTTT
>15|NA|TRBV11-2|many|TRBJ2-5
CASSLLTGFQETQYF
TGTGCCAGCAGCTTACTAACGGGTTTCCAAGAGACCCAGTACTTC
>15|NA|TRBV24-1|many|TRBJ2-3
CATSSGRQEADTQYF
TGTGCCACGTCCTCCGGGCGACAGGAGGCAGATACGCAGTATTTT
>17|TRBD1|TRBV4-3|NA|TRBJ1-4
CASSQEPTGTGEEKLFF
TGCGCCAGCAGCCAAGAGCCCACGGGGACAGGGGAAGAAAAACTGTTTTTT